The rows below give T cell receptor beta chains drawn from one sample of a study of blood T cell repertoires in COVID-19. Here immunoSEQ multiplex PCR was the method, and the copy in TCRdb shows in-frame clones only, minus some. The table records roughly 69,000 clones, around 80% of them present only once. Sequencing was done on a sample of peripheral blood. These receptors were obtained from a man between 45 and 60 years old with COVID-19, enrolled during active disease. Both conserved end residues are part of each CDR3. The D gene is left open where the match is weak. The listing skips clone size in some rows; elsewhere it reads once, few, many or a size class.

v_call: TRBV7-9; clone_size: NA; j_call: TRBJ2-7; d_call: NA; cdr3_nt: TGTGCCAGCAGCTTACTAGGCTCCGGCCCCTACGAGCAGTACTTC; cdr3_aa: CASSLLGSGPYEQYF
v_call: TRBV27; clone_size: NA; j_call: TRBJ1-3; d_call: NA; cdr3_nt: TGTGCCAGCAGTTTTTCCCTCTCTGGAAACACCATATATTTT; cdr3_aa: CASSFSLSGNTIYF
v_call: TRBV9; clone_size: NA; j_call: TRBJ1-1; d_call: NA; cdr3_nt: TGTGCCAGCAGCCTCCTGCCGACAGCGAACACTGAAGCTTTCTTT; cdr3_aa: CASSLLPTANTEAFF
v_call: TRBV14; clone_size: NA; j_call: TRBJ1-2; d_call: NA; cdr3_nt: TGTGCCAGCAGCCAAGATTACGGGGAGATATGGCATGGCTACACCTTC; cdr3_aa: CASSQDYGEIWHGYTF
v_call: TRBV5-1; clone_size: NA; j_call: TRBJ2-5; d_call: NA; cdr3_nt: TGCGCCAGCAGCGGGAAGGGGGGGTTTGAAGAGACCCAGTACTTC; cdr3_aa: CASSGKGGFEETQYF
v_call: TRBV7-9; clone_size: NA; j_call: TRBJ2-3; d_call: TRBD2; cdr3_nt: TGTGCCAGCAGCTTAGCGCGGGGGGGCCTGGATACGCAGTATTTT; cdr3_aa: CASSLARGGLDTQYF
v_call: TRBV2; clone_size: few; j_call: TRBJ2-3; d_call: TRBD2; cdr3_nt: TGTGCCAGCAGGCCTAGCGGGGGAACAGATACGCAGTATTTT; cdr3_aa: CASRPSGGTDTQYF
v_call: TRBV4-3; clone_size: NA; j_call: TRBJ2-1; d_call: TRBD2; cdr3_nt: TGCGCCAGCAGTCCGAGCGGGGGGGTAACCTACAATGAGCAGTTCTTC; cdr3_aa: CASSPSGGVTYNEQFF
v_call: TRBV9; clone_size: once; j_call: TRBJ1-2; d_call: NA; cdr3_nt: TGTGCCAGCAGCGGACCGGAGGGGACGAGTTATGGCTACACCTTC; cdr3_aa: CASSGPEGTSYGYTF
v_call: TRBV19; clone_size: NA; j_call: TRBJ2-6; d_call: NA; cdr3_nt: TGTGCCAGTAGTATGGACGGGAACTCTGGGGCCAACGTCCTGACTTTC; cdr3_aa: CASSMDGNSGANVLTF
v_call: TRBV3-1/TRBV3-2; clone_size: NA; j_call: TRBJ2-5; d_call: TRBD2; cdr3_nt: TGTGCCAGCAGCCAAGCCGGGACTAGTATGGAGACCCAGTACTTC; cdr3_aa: CASSQAGTSMETQYF
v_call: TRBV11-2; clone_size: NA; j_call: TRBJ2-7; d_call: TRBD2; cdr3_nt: TGTGCCAGCAGACACCTACGGGGGGTCTTATACGAGCAGTACTTC; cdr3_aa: CASRHLRGVLYEQYF
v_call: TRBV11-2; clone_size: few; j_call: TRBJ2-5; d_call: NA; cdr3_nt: TGTGCCAGCAGCTTAGGATACGGAGAGACCCAGTACTTC; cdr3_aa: CASSLGYGETQYF
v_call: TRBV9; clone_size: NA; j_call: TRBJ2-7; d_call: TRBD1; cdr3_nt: TGTGCCAGCAGCCTGGGACAGGGATTCTCCTACGAGCAGTACTTC; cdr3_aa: CASSLGQGFSYEQYF
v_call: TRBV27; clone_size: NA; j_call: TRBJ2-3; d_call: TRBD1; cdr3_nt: TGTGCCAGCACCATCAACGGGACAGGAGACACAGATACGCAGTATTTT; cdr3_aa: CASTINGTGDTDTQYF
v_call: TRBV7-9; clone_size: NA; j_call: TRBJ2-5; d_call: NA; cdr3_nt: TGTGCCAGCAGCTACGGGGAGACCCAGTACTTC; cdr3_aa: CASSYGETQYF
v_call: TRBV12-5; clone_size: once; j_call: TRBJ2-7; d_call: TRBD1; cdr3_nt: TGTGCTAGTGGTCAAAGCCGGGACAGCTCCTACGAGCAGTACTTC; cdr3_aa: CASGQSRDSSYEQYF
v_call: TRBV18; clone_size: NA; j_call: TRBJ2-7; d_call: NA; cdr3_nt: TGTGCCAGCTCCCTAGAGGATCCTTCCACGGGGGAGCAGTACTTC; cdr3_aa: CASSLEDPSTGEQYF
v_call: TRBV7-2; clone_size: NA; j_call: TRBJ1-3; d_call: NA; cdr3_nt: TGTGCCAGCAGCGGAGGAAACTCTGGAAACACCATATATTTT; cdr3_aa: CASSGGNSGNTIYF
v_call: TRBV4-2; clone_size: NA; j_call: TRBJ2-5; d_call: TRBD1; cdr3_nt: TGTGCCAGCAGCCAAGATTTCGCAGGGGGAGAGACCCAGTACTTC; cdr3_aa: CASSQDFAGGETQYF
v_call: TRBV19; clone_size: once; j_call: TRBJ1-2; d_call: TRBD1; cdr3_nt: TGTGCCAGTAGTATAGACACCGTGGGACAGGGGGCATGGTATGGCTACACCTTC; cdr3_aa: CASSIDTVGQGAWYGYTF
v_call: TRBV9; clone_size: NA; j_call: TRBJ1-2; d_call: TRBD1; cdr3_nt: TGTGCCAGCAGCGTAGAGGGACAGGGCTATGGCTACACCTTC; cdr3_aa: CASSVEGQGYGYTF
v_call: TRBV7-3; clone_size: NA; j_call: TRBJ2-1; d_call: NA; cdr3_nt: TGTGCCAGCAGCTTAAAAGGGGGTCTAGGCAATGAGCAGTTCTTC; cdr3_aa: CASSLKGGLGNEQFF
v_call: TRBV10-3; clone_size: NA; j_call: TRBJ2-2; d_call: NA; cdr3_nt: TGTGCCATCAGTGAGAACAGGGTGGCCGGGGAGCTGTTTTTT; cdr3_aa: CAISENRVAGELFF
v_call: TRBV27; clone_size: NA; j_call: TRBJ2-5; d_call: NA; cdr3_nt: TGTGCCAGCAGTTTATCGGGACACACCCAAGAGACCCAGTACTTC; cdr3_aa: CASSLSGHTQETQYF
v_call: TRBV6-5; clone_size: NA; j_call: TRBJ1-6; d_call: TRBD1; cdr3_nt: TGTGCCAGCAGTTGGAGACAGGGAGATTCACCCCTCCACTTT; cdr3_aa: CASSWRQGDSPLHF
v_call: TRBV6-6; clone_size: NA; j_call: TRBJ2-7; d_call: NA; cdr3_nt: TGTGCCAGCAGGACTGGGACAAGACCTTCCTACGAGCAGTACTTC; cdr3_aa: CASRTGTRPSYEQYF
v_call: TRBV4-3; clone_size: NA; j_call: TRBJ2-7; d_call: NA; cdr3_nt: TGCGCCAGTTCCCCCGGGGACTCACGTTCCTACGAGCAGTACTTC; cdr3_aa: CASSPGDSRSYEQYF